One and the same sample provided the 22 T cell receptor beta chains below, sequenced in a study of T cells in Graves' hyperthyroidism and ophthalmopathy (dated by TCRdb to the late 2010s). The library was built by means of multiplex PCR. The reads were generated on an Illumina HiSeq 2000. The TCR beta CDR3 regions were amplified from the RNA transcripts. For the first round of RT-PCR on the TCR CDR3, the HTBI primer set was used together with the Qiagen OneStep RT-PCR kit. Using fastp at Q25 and MiXCR, TCRdb reprocessed the public reads and kept productive beta chains. Under each unique CDR3 protein, matching rows form one entry showing the most common genes and DNA. The sample table records fewer than 350,000 distinct CDR3 sequences; roughly 15% of these occur just once. The top ten clonotypes cover 30% of the sample. The sequenced sample was blood. These receptors were collected from a woman between 45 and 60 years old with Graves' hyperthyroidism that later progressed to Graves' ophthalmopathy.

Worth noting for this clonotype: A much larger clone lies one base from this, so it may be a read error. This CDR3 is missing its conserved last phenylalanine or tryptophan, likely due to a read error. The V and J genes are TRBV28 and TRBJ1-1; tentatively, D is TRBD1 (5 bases). Trimming pared 7 bases from V and 5 bases from J, leaving 20 bases between. The CDR3 is 15 residues long. The germline V gene encodes CDR1 MDHEN and CDR2 SYDVKM. The CDR3 region is CASIEGWGRRTEAFS. The CDR3 DNA sequence: TGTGCCAGCATCGAGGGGTGGGGGAGGCGAACTGAAGCTTTCTCT.

This sequence joins TRBV11-2 and TRBJ2-1, with 10 bases matching TRBD2. CDR1 and CDR2 from the germline V gene are SGHAT and FQNNGV. The CDR3 sequence is 13 residues long. Trimming took 7 bases from V and 9 from J; bases not matched to a gene: 6. CDR3 nucleotides: TGTGCCAGCACCTCTAGCGGGAGTGGTGAGCAGTTCTTC. Protein sequence: CASTSSGSGEQFF.

The table lists this clonotype with many counts. The rearrangement links TRBV28 to TRBJ1-2, with a weak D call TRBD1 (5 bases). V dropped 3 bases and J dropped 3 bases, with 14 bases sitting between them. The germline V gene has CDR1 MDHEN and CDR2 SYDVKM. This CDR3 region has 15 residues. CDR3 loop: CASSFGGSEDYGYTF. The CDR3 DNA reads as TGTGCCAGCAGTTTTGGGGGGTCAGAGGACTATGGCTACACCTTC.

As concerns this clonotype: This may be a read error, as it is one base from a much larger clone. CDR3 DNA: TGTGCCAGCAGTTATAGGGAGTCGGATGGCCACACCTTC. The encoded protein is CASSYRESDGHTF. The chain has TRBV6-9 and TRBJ1-2; D unresolved. The CDR3 is 13 amino acids. Germline loops: CDR1 MNHGY, CDR2 SVAAGI.

J is TRBJ2-2 and V is TRBV6-5, with TRBD2 matching 7 bases. The CDR3 consists of 14 residues. V lost 4 bases to trimming and J lost 4 bases; unmatched junction nucleotides: 3. Germline CDR1 and CDR2: MNHEY and SVGAGI. The CDR3 loop is CASSWGGFTGELFF. The CDR3 DNA follows: TGTGCCAGCAGTTGGGGGGGTTTCACCGGGGAGCTGTTTTTT.

The rearrangement links TRBV7-9 to TRBJ2-5; D is unresolved. Germline V gives CDR1 SEHNR, CDR2 FQNEAQ (reference sequence). Trimming pared 9 bases from V and 4 bases from J, leaving 9 bases between. The CDR3 consists of 11 residues. The CDR3 DNA follows: TGTGCCAGAGGCCCCCCAGAGACCCAGTACTTC. This codes for CARGPPETQYF.

This clonotype was seen many times. This chain joins TRBV2 and TRBJ2-3; tentative D call: TRBD2 (6 bases). CDR1 is SNHLY and CDR2 is FYNNEI in the germline V gene. The V end was cut by 1 base, the J end by 3 bases, with 8 bases between. The CDR3 consists of 14 residues. CDR3 DNA: TGTGCCAGCAGTGAAGGGGCGGGGACAGATACGCAGTATTTT. It translates to CASSEGAGTDTQYF.

This clonotype has at least ten counts. The chain joins TRBV12-5 to TRBJ2-1; 8 bases are shared with TRBD2. V lost 5 bases to trimming and J lost 7 bases; unmatched junction nucleotides: 10. Germline lookup yields CDR1 LGHNT and CDR2 FRNRAP. The CDR3 length is 15 residues. The CDR3 protein is CASGTRLAGRNEQFF. The CDR3 DNA follows: TGTGCTAGTGGTACGAGGCTAGCGGGTAGGAATGAGCAGTTCTTC. Looking up the rest from reference TRBV12-5 and TRBJ2-1 gives the full variable domain: DARVTQTPRHKVTEMGQEVTMRCQPILGHNTVFWYRQTMMQGLELLAYFRNRAPLDDSGMPKDRFSAEMPDATLATLKIQPSEPRDSAVYFCASGTRLAGRNEQFFGPGTRLTVL.

The sample holds a few counts of this clonotype. The V call is TRBV6-1, the J call TRBJ2-1; 8 bases align to TRBD2. Germline V gives CDR1 MNHNS, CDR2 SASEGT. This CDR3 is 14 amino acids long. The J segment lost 2 bases and the V segment lost 10 bases, leaving 7 bases of the junction unmatched. DNA of the CDR3: TGTGCCACTTCGTCGGGACTAGCCTACAATGAGCAGTTCTTC. It specifies CATSSGLAYNEQFF.

Only a few counts were recorded for this clonotype. The chain couples TRBV27 to TRBJ1-2; 10 bases agree with TRBD1. This CDR3 region has 14 residues. V lost 2 bases to trimming and J lost 6 bases; unmatched junction nucleotides: 3. In germline, CDR1 is MNHEY, CDR2 SMNVEV (reference sequence). This chain's CDR3 is CASSLRDRGDGYTF. In DNA form, the CDR3 reads TGTGCCAGCAGTTTAAGGGACAGGGGAGATGGCTACACCTTC.

The CDR3 sequence: CASSLNEGESTDTQYF. CDR3 sequence (DNA): TGTGCCAGCAGCTTAAATGAGGGGGAAAGCACAGATACGCAGTATTTT. This chain uses TRBV7-6 with TRBJ2-3; D may be TRBD1 (6 bases). The CDR3 has 16 amino acids. The V end lost 2 bases, the J end lost 0 bases, and 12 bases lay between the germline ends. Germline CDR1 reads SGHVS; CDR2 reads FNYEAQ.

This clonotype was seen at least ten times. This chain links TRBV5-1 with TRBJ2-1; D may be TRBD2 (6 bases). Trimming took 2 bases from V and 6 from J, leaving 18 bases between them. Germline CDR1 and CDR2: SGHRS and YFSETQ. The CDR3 is 16 residues long. CDR3 in amino acids: CASSLLGRLVSNEQFF. In DNA form, the CDR3 reads TGCGCCAGCAGCTTATTGGGGAGACTAGTAAGCAATGAGCAGTTCTTC.

In this sample, this clonotype turned up a few times. A junction boundary mismatches the germline segment, possibly from a read error. The V and J genes are TRBV7-9 and TRBJ2-7; D is uncertain. This CDR3 region has 12 residues. The germline V gene has CDR1 SEHNR and CDR2 FQNEAQ (reference sequence). CDR3 DNA sequence: TGTGCCAGCAGCCCTTCAGGCTACGGGCAGTACTTC. This sequence encodes CASSPSGYGQYF.

This clonotype has a handful of counts. J is TRBJ2-5 and V is TRBV4-1, with D perhaps TRBD2 (5 bases). Germline loops: CDR1 MGHRA, CDR2 YSYEKL. CDR3 length: 14 amino acids. V lost 3 bases to trimming and J lost 3 bases, with 11 bases between them. CDR3 in DNA: TGCGCCAGCAGCCAGGCTAGCCGGGAAGAGACCCAGTACTTC. Translating gives CASSQASREETQYF.

This clonotype was seen repeatedly, ten times or more. This chain joins TRBV12-3 or TRBV12-4 and TRBJ1-1; unclear D gene. Trimming shortened V by 5 bases and J by 8 bases, and 9 bases separated the two germline ends. The CDR3 loop spans 11 amino acids. The CDR3 nucleotides are TGTGCCAGCAGTGGAGGCTGGGAAGCTTTCTTT. Translating gives CASSGGWEAFF.

This clonotype was observed at least ten times. The rearrangement uses TRBV20-1 and TRBJ2-1; 8 bases fit TRBD2. Per the germline V gene, CDR1 is DFQATT and CDR2 is SNEGSKA (reference sequence). The CDR3 runs 15 residues. The V and J ends lost 1 base and 3 bases, in that order; junction bases with no gene match: 5. The CDR3 protein is CSARGGAGGYNEQFF. For the CDR3, the DNA is TGCAGTGCTAGAGGGGGCGCGGGAGGCTACAATGAGCAGTTCTTC.

Ten or more counts support this clonotype. The chain is built from TRBV7-3 and TRBJ2-7, with TRBD1 identical over 7 bases. The CDR3 extends over 15 amino acids. With 2 bases clipped from V and 1 base from J, the junction kept 5 bases outside the gene matches. Germline V gives CDR1 SGHTA, CDR2 FQGTGA. CDR3 in amino acids: CASSLGDRDSYEQYF. CDR3 nucleotide sequence: TGTGCCAGCAGCTTAGGGGACAGAGATTCCTACGAGCAGTACTTC.

This chain joins TRBV11-2 and TRBJ2-5; TRBD1 matches at 8 bases. Germline lookup yields CDR1 SGHAT and CDR2 FQNNGV. The CDR3 length is 14 residues. V was pared by 5 bases and J by 2 bases, with 4 bases of the junction left unmatched. CDR3 in DNA: TGTGCCAGCAGCCCCCGGGACAGGCAAGAGACCCAGTACTTC. Its protein product is CASSPRDRQETQYF.

Only a few counts were recorded for this clonotype. The rearrangement joins TRBV28 to TRBJ1-1; D possibly corresponds to TRBD1 (6 bases). Trimming stripped 11 bases from V and 9 bases from J, with 16 bases between. The CDR3 is made up of 11 amino acids. Germline loops: CDR1 MDHEN, CDR2 SYDVKM. CDR3 nucleotide sequence: TGTGCCTGGGGGGGCTACAGCAAAGCTTTCTTT. Translating gives CAWGGYSKAFF.

The chain has TRBV12-3 or TRBV12-4 and TRBJ1-1; 9 bases line up with TRBD1. The V gene end was trimmed by 7 bases and the J gene end by 1 base; junction bases not matched to a gene: 4. The CDR3 spans 14 residues. The CDR3 reads CASTPGQGNTEAFF. The CDR3 DNA reads TGTGCCAGCACCCCGGGACAGGGGAACACTGAAGCTTTCTTT.

The chain recombines TRBV5-4 with TRBJ2-3; the D gene is possibly TRBD2 (5 bases). The CDR3 contains 14 residues. Trimming pared 5 bases from V and 4 bases from J, leaving 14 bases between. Germline V gene lookup returns CDR1 SGHNT and CDR2 YYREEE (reference sequence). The CDR3 reads CASSPGYGADTQYF. In DNA, the CDR3 is TGTGCCAGCAGTCCTGGATACGGGGCAGATACGCAGTATTTT.

This rearrangement joins TRBV5-1 to TRBJ2-2; D unresolved. From germline, CDR1 is SGHRS and CDR2 YFSETQ. CDR3 length: 16 residues. The germline V and J ends were trimmed by 4 bases and 1 base, with 14 bases remaining between them. This CDR3 reads CASSVAGPGNTGELFF. In DNA form, the CDR3 reads TGCGCCAGCAGCGTAGCTGGGCCTGGGAACACCGGGGAGCTGTTTTTT.